This T cell receptor beta chain stems from a study of CD8 T cells in Susac syndrome. Study-wide findings and caveats: In its TCR sequencing and HLA analysis, the study acknowledged that the number of individuals was relatively small.

Worth noting for this clonotype: Its antigen is unknown.

The RNA input was about 0.5 to 1 ug, and it was reverse transcribed with random hexamers. The CDR3 of TCR beta was amplified by immunoSEQ multiplex PCR across 54 Vbeta and 13 Jbeta. TCRdb independently ran MiXCR on the immunoSEQ multiplex PCR reads; one entry per CDR3 protein. The sample lists some 300,000 distinct CDR3 sequences; 89% were seen once. Sequencing of TCR beta was performed on blood CD8+ T cells and on blood CD4+ T cells. The CDR3 contains 16 residues. With 5 bases removed from V and 0 bases from J, the gap between germline ends came to 16 bases. The sequence came from a human donor with multiple sclerosis. Sample: CD8+ T cells from PBMCs. The chain has TRBV12-3 or TRBV12-4 and TRBJ2-5, with D perhaps TRBD2 (6 bases). CDR3 amino acids: CASSPPSVADQETQYF. The CDR3 DNA follows: TGTGCCAGCAGTCCCCCGTCGGTAGCGGACCAAGAGACCCAGTACTTC.